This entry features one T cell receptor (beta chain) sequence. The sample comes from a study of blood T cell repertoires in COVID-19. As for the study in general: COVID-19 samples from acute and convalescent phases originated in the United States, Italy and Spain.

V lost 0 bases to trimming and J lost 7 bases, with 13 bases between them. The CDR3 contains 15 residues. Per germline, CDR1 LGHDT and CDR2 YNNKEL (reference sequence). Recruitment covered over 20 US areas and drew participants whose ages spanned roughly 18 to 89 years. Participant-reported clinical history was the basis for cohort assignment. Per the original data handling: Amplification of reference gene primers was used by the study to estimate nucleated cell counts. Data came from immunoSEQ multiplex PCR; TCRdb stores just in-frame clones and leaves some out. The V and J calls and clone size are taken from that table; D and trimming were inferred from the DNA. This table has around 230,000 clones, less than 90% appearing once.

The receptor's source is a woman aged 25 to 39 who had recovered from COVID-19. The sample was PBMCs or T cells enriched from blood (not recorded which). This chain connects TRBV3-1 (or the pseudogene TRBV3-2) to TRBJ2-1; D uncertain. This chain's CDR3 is CASSQDLVEANEQFF. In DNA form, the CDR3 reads TGTGCCAGCAGCCAAGATCTTGTCGAGGCGAATGAGCAGTTCTTC.